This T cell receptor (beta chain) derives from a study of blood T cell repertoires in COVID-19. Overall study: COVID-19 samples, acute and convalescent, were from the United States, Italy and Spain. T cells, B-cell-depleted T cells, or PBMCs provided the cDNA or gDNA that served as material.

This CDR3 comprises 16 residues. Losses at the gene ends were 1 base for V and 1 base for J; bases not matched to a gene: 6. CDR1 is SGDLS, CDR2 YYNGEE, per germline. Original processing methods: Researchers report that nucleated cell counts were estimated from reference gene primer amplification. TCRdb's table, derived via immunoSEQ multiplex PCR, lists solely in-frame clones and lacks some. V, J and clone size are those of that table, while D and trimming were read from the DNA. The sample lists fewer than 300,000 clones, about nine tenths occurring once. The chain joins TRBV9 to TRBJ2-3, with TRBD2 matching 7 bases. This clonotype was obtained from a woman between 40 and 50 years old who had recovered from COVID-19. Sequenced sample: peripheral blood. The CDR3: CASSVSPSGGTDTQYF. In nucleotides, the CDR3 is TGTGCCAGCAGCGTAAGTCCCAGCGGGGGCACAGATACGCAGTATTTT.